One sample yielded the 24 T cell receptor beta chains listed below, sequenced in a study of OX40 agonist ivuxolimab in advanced cancers. Measured with immunoSEQ multiplex PCR; TCRdb has only the in-frame clones, and not every one. This sample has tens of thousands of clones, with roughly 84% found just once. Specimen: CD4+ or CD8+ T cells sorted from blood, collected in a trial of the OX40 agonist ivuxolimab. Every receptor here comes from an adult with an advanced solid tumor such as melanoma, head and neck, liver or kidney cancer.

This clone has only one observation. The rearrangement uses TRBV27 and TRBJ2-2, with 12 bases lining up with TRBD2. This CDR3 is built from 17 residues. V was pared by 3 bases and J by 2 bases, with 4 bases of the junction left unmatched. Germline V CDR1 and CDR2: MNHEY, SMNVEV (reference sequence). CDR3 in DNA: TGTGCCAGCAGTTTCACACTAGCGGGGGGTAACACCGGGGAGCTGTTTTTT. Its protein is CASSFTLAGGNTGELFF.

This chain's CDR3 is CASSSPGTANQETQYF. The CDR3 nucleotides read TGTGCCAGCAGTTCCCCCGGGACAGCGAATCAAGAGACCCAGTACTTC. V and J are TRBV28 and TRBJ2-5; 7 nucleotides match TRBD1. The CDR3 spans 16 residues. The junction had 10 bases not matched to a gene; V was cut back by 4 bases and J by 2 bases. Germline V lookup: CDR1 MDHEN, CDR2 SYDVKM. Supplemented by reference TRBV28 and TRBJ2-5, the full variable domain reads DVKVTQSSRYLVKRTGEKVFLECVQDMDHENMFWYRQDPGLGLRLIYFSYDVKMKEKGDIPEGYSVSREKKERFSLILESASTNQTSMYLCASSSPGTANQETQYFGPGTRLLVL.

V and J are TRBV19 and TRBJ1-2; D perhaps matches TRBD1 (5 bases). Trimming pared 3 bases from V and 6 bases from J, leaving 11 bases between. Germline values: CDR1 LNHDA, CDR2 SQIVND (reference sequence). CDR3 length: 13 residues. CDR3 sequence (DNA): TGTGCCAGTAGTATGCGACAGAAGAATGGCTACACCTTC. It yields the protein CASSMRQKNGYTF.

The chain links TRBV6-5 to TRBJ2-1, with D possibly being TRBD2 (5 bases). The germline gives CDR1 MNHEY, CDR2 SVGAGI. CDR3 size: 14 residues. Deletions cut 0 bases from V and 12 bases from J, with 15 bases between. The CDR3 spells CASSYSEARRGQFF. CDR3 nucleotide sequence: TGTGCCAGCAGTTACTCGGAGGCCCGCCGGGGGCAGTTCTTC.

The chain couples TRBV27 to TRBJ1-4; D is perhaps TRBD1 (6 bases). The CDR3 extends over 16 amino acids. V gave up 7 bases and J gave up 1 base, with 16 bases separating them. CDR1 and CDR2 from the germline V gene are MNHEY and SMNVEV (reference sequence). In DNA, the CDR3 is TGTGCCAGCACCAGGACAGCCGGGGGAACTAATGAAAAACTGTTTTTT. Translating it yields CASTRTAGGTNEKLFF.

A few counts support this clone. The chain joins TRBV28 to TRBJ2-7, with TRBD1 as a possible D gene (6 bases). Germline values: CDR1 MDHEN, CDR2 SYDVKM. The CDR3 has 18 amino acids. Deletions cut 5 bases from V and 0 bases from J, with 23 bases between. DNA of the CDR3: TGTGCCAGCAGTCCCCAGGGGCACCGGCGGATTAGCTCCTACGAGCAGTACTTC. This sequence encodes CASSPQGHRRISSYEQYF.

Only one count was recorded for this clone. The chain joins TRBV6-6 to TRBJ2-3; a possible D gene is TRBD2 (6 bases). The CDR3 loop spans 15 amino acids. Trimming took 2 bases from V and 2 from J, leaving 11 bases between them. CDR1 and CDR2 (germline): MNHNY, SVGAGI (reference sequence). Here the CDR3 reads CASSYAGQNTDTQYF. The CDR3 DNA sequence: TGTGCCAGCAGTTACGCGGGGCAGAACACAGATACGCAGTATTTT.

The chain joins TRBV2 to TRBJ2-1; D unresolved. Deletions cut 6 bases from V and 4 bases from J, with 13 bases between. CDR1 and CDR2 from the germline V gene are SNHLY and FYNNEI. This CDR3 is 14 amino acids long. CDR3 nucleotide sequence: TGTGCCAGCAGAGGTATCGGTCGATACAATGAGCAGTTCTTC. It translates to CASRGIGRYNEQFF. Full variable domain (remainder filled in from reference TRBV2 and TRBJ2-1): EPEVTQTPSHQVTQMGQEVILRCVPISNHLYFYWYRQILGQKVEFLVSFYNNEISEKSEIFDDQFSVERPDGSNFTLKIRSTKLEDSAMYFCASRGIGRYNEQFFGPGTRLTVL.

The chain links TRBV7-2 to TRBJ2-5, with D unclear. The CDR3 consists of 13 residues. CDR1 and CDR2 from the germline V gene are SGHTA and FQGNSA. V gave up 5 bases and J gave up 5 bases, with 12 bases separating them. The CDR3 region has the DNA TGTGCCAGCAGCCCAAACTGGCGGGAGACCCAGTACTTC. As protein: CASSPNWRETQYF. The full variable domain, its missing parts supplied by reference TRBV7-2 and TRBJ2-5, is GAGVSQSPSNKVTEKGKDVELRCDPISGHTALYWYRQSLGQGLEFLIYFQGNSAPDKSGLPSDRFSAERTGGSVSTLTIQRTQQEDSAVYLCASSPNWRETQYFGPGTRLLVL.

The V call is TRBV25-1, the J call TRBJ2-1; 7 bases fit TRBD1. V trimming: 7 bases; J trimming: 2 bases; junction bases outside the gene matches: 11. Germline CDR1 reads MGHDK; CDR2 reads SYGVNS. This CDR3 is 16 amino acids long. CDR3 region: CASTSTTGQTYNEQFF. CDR3 sequence (DNA): TGTGCCAGCACCTCTACGACGGGACAGACCTACAATGAGCAGTTCTTC.

The chain joins TRBV5-1 to TRBJ2-6; D possibly corresponds to TRBD1 (6 bases). CDR3 length: 16 amino acids. Germline V gene lookup returns CDR1 SGHRS and CDR2 YFSETQ. Trimming removed 4 bases at V and 2 bases at J, with 13 bases between. CDR3 loop: CASSRGTFTGANVLTF. CDR3 in DNA: TGCGCCAGCAGCAGGGGGACCTTCACTGGGGCCAACGTCCTGACTTTC. The full variable domain, with the rest looked up from reference TRBV5-1 and TRBJ2-6, is KAGVTQTPRYLIKTRGQQVTLSCSPISGHRSVSWYQQTPGQGLQFLFEYFSETQRNKGNFPGRFSGRQFSNSRSEMNVSTLELGDSALYLCASSRGTFTGANVLTFGAGSRLTVL.

The V gene is TRBV5-1, the J gene TRBJ2-3; 8 bases are shared with TRBD2. V gave up 4 bases and J gave up 6 bases; unmatched junction bases: 13. The CDR3 spans 16 residues. The V gene's germline CDR1 is SGHRS and CDR2 YFSETQ. CDR3 sequence (DNA): TGCGCCAGCAGCGATCCGGGACTAGGGGATAGCGATACGCAGTATTTT. Its protein product is CASSDPGLGDSDTQYF.

The V gene is TRBV25-1, the J gene TRBJ1-6, with TRBD1 matching over 8 bases. Losses at the gene ends were 6 bases for V and 4 bases for J; bases not matched to a gene: 5. The CDR3 runs to 15 residues. CDR1 and CDR2 from the germline V gene are MGHDK and SYGVNS. CDR3: CASRGTGFYNSPLHF. In DNA, the CDR3 is TGTGCCAGCAGAGGGACAGGATTTTATAATTCACCCCTCCACTTT.

The chain couples TRBV9 to TRBJ1-6; a possible D gene is TRBD1 (5 bases). CDR1 and CDR2 from the germline V gene are SGDLS and YYNGEE. The CDR3 sequence is 15 residues long. Trimming removed 2 bases at V and 6 bases at J, with 12 bases between. The CDR3 spells CASSVGGSINSPLHF. For the CDR3, the DNA is TGTGCCAGCAGCGTCGGGGGGTCCATTAATTCACCCCTCCACTTT.

The genes are TRBV7-2 and TRBJ2-2; possibly TRBD1 for D (5 bases). This CDR3 comprises 14 residues. V was clipped by 5 bases and J by 1 base, with 8 bases between them. Germline CDR1 is SGHTA and CDR2 is FQGNSA. The CDR3 sequence is CASSPTVNTGELFF. The CDR3 nucleotides read TGTGCCAGCAGCCCGACAGTGAACACCGGGGAGCTGTTTTTT.

V and J are TRBV28 and TRBJ2-1; TRBD1 matches at 11 bases. Germline CDR1 is MDHEN and CDR2 is SYDVKM. The CDR3 contains 13 residues. J was trimmed by 5 bases and V by 6 bases; bases with no gene match: 0. In DNA form, the CDR3 reads TGTGCCAGCAGGGGACAGGGGGACAATGAGCAGTTCTTC. It specifies CASRGQGDNEQFF. Full variable domain (remainder filled in from reference TRBV28 and TRBJ2-1): DVKVTQSSRYLVKRTGEKVFLECVQDMDHENMFWYRQDPGLGLRLIYFSYDVKMKEKGDIPEGYSVSREKKERFSLILESASTNQTSMYLCASRGQGDNEQFFGPGTRLTVL.

The gene calls are TRBV7-2 and TRBJ2-3; D call uncertain. The CDR3 is 15 amino acids. The V gene's germline CDR1 is SGHTA and CDR2 FQGNSA. Trimming removed 5 bases at V and 2 bases at J, with 14 bases between. In DNA form, the CDR3 reads TGTGCCAGCAGCGAACGTAGGGTATCCACAGATACGCAGTATTTT. It specifies CASSERRVSTDTQYF.

In DNA, the CDR3 is TGTGCCTGGAGGGACTCGGACAGGAACACCGGGGAGCTGTTTTTT. Translated: CAWRDSDRNTGELFF. This chain uses TRBV30 with TRBJ2-2, with TRBD1 as a possible D gene (6 bases). This CDR3 is built from 15 residues. Per germline, CDR1 GTSNPN and CDR2 SVGIG (reference sequence). Trimming removed 3 bases from V and 1 base from J, with 12 bases in between.

The chain is built from TRBV19 and TRBJ1-6; D remains unclear. V lost 3 bases and J 5 bases, leaving 8 bases between the germline ends. Germline V gene data show CDR1 as LNHDA and CDR2 as SQIVND (reference sequence). The CDR3 is 14 amino acids. The CDR3 DNA sequence: TGTGCCAGTAGTATGGGAGGAAATAATTCACCCCTCCACTTT. Translation gives CASSMGGNNSPLHF.

The chain has TRBV28 and TRBJ2-3; D tentatively fits TRBD1 or TRBD2 (5 bases each). Germline V CDR1 and CDR2: MDHEN, SYDVKM. This CDR3 region has 14 residues. Trimming stripped 5 bases from V and 4 bases from J, with 13 bases between. CDR3 amino acids: CASSPLGASDTQYF. The CDR3 DNA follows: TGTGCCAGCAGTCCCCTCGGGGCCTCAGATACGCAGTATTTT.

This chain uses TRBV29-1 with TRBJ2-7, with D possibly being TRBD1 (6 bases). Germline CDR1 is SQVTM and CDR2 is ANQGSEA. V gave up 2 bases and J gave up 2 bases, with 13 bases separating them. CDR3 length equals 14 residues. The CDR3 DNA is TGCAGCGTTGAATCGGCAGGGGCGACCTACGAGCAGTACTTC. Its protein product is CSVESAGATYEQYF.

The chain combines TRBV11-2 with TRBJ1-1; possibly TRBD1 for D (5 bases). CDR1 and CDR2 from the germline V gene are SGHAT and FQNNGV. The ends were cut back, 7 bases at V and 4 bases at J, with 13 bases in the middle. The CDR3 is 13 amino acids. The CDR3 is CASTQVGGTEAFF. Here the CDR3 DNA reads TGTGCCAGCACCCAGGTCGGGGGCACTGAAGCTTTCTTT. The complete variable domain, with remaining parts taken from reference TRBV11-2 and TRBJ1-1, reads EAGVAQSPRYKIIEKRQSVAFWCNPISGHATLYWYQQILGQGPKLLIQFQNNGVVDDSQLPKDRFSAERLKGVDSTLKIQPAKLEDSAVYLCASTQVGGTEAFFGQGTRLTVV.

This clone was observed a handful of times. J is TRBJ2-5 and V is TRBV5-6; 9 bases fit TRBD2. There are 15 residues in the CDR3. Germline CDR1 reads SGHDT; CDR2 reads YYEEEE. The V and J ends lost 0 bases and 5 bases, in that order; junction bases with no gene match: 5. This CDR3 is CASSLVAGGRETQYF. The DNA for the CDR3 is TGTGCCAGCAGCTTGGTCGCGGGGGGGCGGGAGACCCAGTACTTC.

V is TRBV7-2 and J is TRBJ1-1; 7 bases agree with TRBD1. V lost 2 bases and J lost 4; bases outside the gene matches: 1. Germline loops: CDR1 SGHTA, CDR2 FQGNSA. CDR3 length equals 13 residues. The CDR3 bases are TGTGCCAGCAGCTTATGGGACAGCACTGAAGCTTTCTTT. Translation: CASSLWDSTEAFF.